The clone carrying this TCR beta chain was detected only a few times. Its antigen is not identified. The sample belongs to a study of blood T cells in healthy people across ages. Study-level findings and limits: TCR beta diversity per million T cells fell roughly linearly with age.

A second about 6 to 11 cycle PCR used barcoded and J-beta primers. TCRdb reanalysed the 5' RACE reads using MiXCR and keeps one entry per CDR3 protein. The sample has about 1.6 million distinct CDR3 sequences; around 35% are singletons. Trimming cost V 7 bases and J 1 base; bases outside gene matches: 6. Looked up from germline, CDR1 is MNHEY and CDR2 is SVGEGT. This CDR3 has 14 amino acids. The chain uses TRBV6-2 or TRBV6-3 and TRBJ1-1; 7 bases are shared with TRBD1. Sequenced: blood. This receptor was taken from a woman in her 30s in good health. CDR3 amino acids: CASNDRQGNTEAFF. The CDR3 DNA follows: TGTGCCAGCAACGACCGACAGGGGAACACTGAAGCTTTCTTT.